The 28 T cell receptor beta chains below come from one sample, sequenced in a study of control samples from healthy donors and cancer patients. Clones were sequenced by immunoSEQ multiplex PCR, and TCRdb holds only the in-frame ones, with some missing. The table lists 75,000 to 90,000 clones, 70% to 90% of them singletons. The sample was blood. These receptors were taken from a man aged 50 to 59 in good health.

The chain carries TRBV18 and TRBJ1-1; D ambiguous. V lost 2 bases and J lost 4, with 17 bases in between. The CDR3 sequence is 16 residues long. Per the germline V gene, CDR1 is KGHSH and CDR2 is LQKENI. The DNA for the CDR3 is TGTGCCAGCTCACCAGAGATGTTAGGAAGTGGCACTGAAGCTTTCTTT. This codes for CASSPEMLGSGTEAFF.

The gene calls are TRBV7-2 and TRBJ2-2, with D perhaps TRBD2 (5 bases). The CDR3 runs to 15 residues. Trimming took off 7 bases at V and 4 bases at J, with 16 bases between the two ends. Germline V gene data show CDR1 as SGHTA and CDR2 as FQGNSA. The CDR3 coding sequence is TGTGCCAGCACTAGTTATGGGCGGGCCACCGGGGAGCTGTTTTTT. It codes for CASTSYGRATGELFF.

The chain uses TRBV3-1 (or the pseudogene TRBV3-2) and TRBJ2-7, with a weak D call TRBD1 (5 bases). CDR1 LGHDT and CDR2 YNNKEL come from the germline V gene (reference sequence). Trimming pared 6 bases from V and 2 bases from J, leaving 14 bases between. This CDR3 has 14 residues. CDR3 coding DNA: TGTGCCAGCAGGCCTACAGGTGACACCTACGAGCAGTACTTC. It translates to CASRPTGDTYEQYF.

This clone came up once. V gene TRBV18 combines with J gene TRBJ1-1; 9 bases agree with TRBD1. The CDR3 has 18 residues. Germline V gene lookup returns CDR1 KGHSH and CDR2 LQKENI. The V gene end was trimmed by 6 bases and the J gene end by 0 bases; junction bases not matched to a gene: 14. The CDR3 reads CASSPRTGEVKVNTEAFF. CDR3 in DNA: TGTGCCAGCTCCCCTAGGACAGGGGAGGTTAAAGTGAACACTGAAGCTTTCTTT.

This rearrangement joins TRBV5-1 to TRBJ1-3; no clear D gene. Trimming took 1 base from V and 8 from J, leaving 19 bases between them. There are 16 residues in the CDR3. Looked up from germline, CDR1 is SGHRS and CDR2 is YFSETQ. The CDR3, as DNA: TGCGCCAGCAGCTTGCAGGTGCGGGTCGATGGTGACACCATATATTTT. Translation: CASSLQVRVDGDTIYF.

V and J are TRBV20-1 and TRBJ2-1, with TRBD2 identical over 9 bases. This CDR3 is built from 16 residues. V lost 4 bases to trimming and J lost 0 bases; unmatched junction nucleotides: 7. From germline, CDR1 is DFQATT and CDR2 SNEGSKA (reference sequence). The CDR3 sequence: CSANERGVLSYNEQFF. The DNA for the CDR3 is TGCAGTGCTAATGAGCGGGGGGTACTCTCCTACAATGAGCAGTTCTTC.

V usage is TRBV19 and J usage is TRBJ2-1; 7 bases are a match to TRBD2. V was pared by 6 bases and J by 7 bases, with 9 bases of the junction left unmatched. The CDR3 is 14 amino acids. Per germline, CDR1 LNHDA and CDR2 SQIVND (reference sequence). The CDR3 coding sequence is TGTGCCAGTAGCTTGCTAGCGGAACCAAATGAGCAGTTCTTC. It specifies CASSLLAEPNEQFF.

The V call is TRBV15, the J call TRBJ2-1; 8 nucleotides match TRBD2. Germline lookup yields CDR1 LNHNV and CDR2 YYDKDF (reference sequence). J lost 6 bases, V lost 0 bases, and 4 bases had no gene match. The CDR3 has 15 amino acids. CDR3 sequence (DNA): TGTGCCACCAGCAGAGATAGAAGCGGGGGCAATGAGCAGTTCTTC. It translates to CATSRDRSGGNEQFF.

This clone was observed once. The chain links TRBV6-5 to TRBJ1-5; unclear D gene. This CDR3 spans 14 amino acids. Germline lookup yields CDR1 MNHEY and CDR2 SVGAGI. The V end lost 6 bases, the J end lost 4 bases, and 13 bases lay between the germline ends. The CDR3 DNA sequence: TGTGCCAGCAGCCCGGACGGGAGTAATCAGCCCCAGCATTTT. Protein sequence: CASSPDGSNQPQHF.

The V gene is TRBV7-9, the J gene TRBJ2-2; D tentatively reads TRBD1 or TRBD2 (5 bases each). The V and J ends lost 8 bases and 5 bases respectively, with 12 bases between them. The CDR3 totals 13 residues. Germline CDR1 SEHNR, CDR2 FQNEAQ (reference sequence). The CDR3 nucleotides read TGTGCCAGCCGAGGGGCGCGAACCGGGGAGCTGTTTTTT. This translates into CASRGARTGELFF.

The chain uses TRBV7-8 and TRBJ1-6, with a possible D match to TRBD1 (6 bases). Trimming removed 5 bases at V and 4 bases at J, with 18 bases between. Germline V gene data show CDR1 as SGHVS and CDR2 as FQNEAQ. There are 17 residues in the CDR3. CDR3 sequence: CASSRSNSRGYNSPLHF. In DNA form, the CDR3 reads TGTGCCAGCAGCCGCAGCAATTCCAGGGGTTATAATTCACCCCTCCACTTT. Looking up the rest from reference TRBV7-8 and TRBJ1-6 gives the full variable domain: GAGVSQSPRYKVAKRGQDVALRCDPISGHVSLFWYQQALGQGPEFLTYFQNEAQLDKSGLPSDRFFAERPEGSVSTLKIQRTQQEDSAVYLCASSRSNSRGYNSPLHFGNGTRLTVT.

The chain has TRBV19 and TRBJ1-2, with 8 bases matching TRBD1. CDR1 and CDR2 (germline): LNHDA, SQIVND (reference sequence). This CDR3 contains 15 residues. V lost 4 bases and J lost 8; bases outside the gene matches: 12. CDR3 residues: CASSTPRTGTGGYTF. The CDR3 nucleotides read TGTGCCAGTAGTACCCCCCGGACAGGGACGGGAGGCTACACCTTC.

A single count supports this clone. The gene calls are TRBV4-1 and TRBJ2-5; perhaps D is TRBD1 or TRBD2 (5 bases each). Germline values: CDR1 MGHRA, CDR2 YSYEKL. There are 14 residues in the CDR3. V lost 4 bases to trimming and J lost 2 bases, with 11 bases between them. This chain's CDR3 is CASSRLGEQETQYF. The CDR3 DNA is TGCGCCAGCAGCCGGTTGGGGGAGCAAGAGACCCAGTACTTC.

The V gene is TRBV29-1, the J gene TRBJ2-3; D not resolved. This CDR3 has 14 amino acids. The ends were cut back, 7 bases at V and 2 bases at J, with 16 bases in the middle. Germline CDR1 reads SQVTM; CDR2 reads ANQGSEA. The CDR3, as DNA: TGCAGCGCCGGTTCTGACCTTTTCACAGATACGCAGTATTTT. It is translated as CSAGSDLFTDTQYF.

The chain is built from TRBV19 and TRBJ2-7; possible D gene TRBD2, 6 bases. CDR1 and CDR2 from the germline V gene are LNHDA and SQIVND (reference sequence). V was cut by 5 bases and J by 3 bases, with 8 bases left in between. The CDR3 consists of 12 residues. Here the CDR3 reads CASSVGGYEQYF. CDR3 nucleotides: TGTGCCAGTAGTGTCGGGGGCTACGAGCAGTACTTC.

In this sample, this clone turned up a few times. The J gene is TRBJ2-5, the V gene TRBV30; 9 nucleotides line up with TRBD2. V gave up 8 bases and J gave up 7 bases; unmatched junction bases: 11. Germline CDR1 and CDR2: GTSNPN and SVGIG (reference sequence). The CDR3 consists of 13 residues. The CDR3 region has the DNA TGTGCCCGACGGACTAGCGCGGTTGGGACCCAGTACTTC. This translates into CARRTSAVGTQYF.

The chain uses TRBV27 and TRBJ2-2, with D unclear. V gave up 3 bases and J gave up 5 bases, with 4 bases separating them. The CDR3 spans 12 residues. Germline V gene lookup returns CDR1 MNHEY and CDR2 SMNVEV (reference sequence). CDR3 sequence reads: CASSFLTGELFF. In DNA, the CDR3 is TGTGCCAGCAGTTTTTTGACCGGGGAGCTGTTTTTT.

This chain links TRBV7-2 with TRBJ2-3; 11 nucleotides match TRBD2. In germline, CDR1 is SGHTA, CDR2 FQGNSA. V shed 3 bases, J shed 6 bases, and the junction held 8 bases outside the gene matches. CDR3 size: 16 residues. The CDR3 spells CASSFLAGGVGDTQYF. The DNA of the CDR3 is TGTGCCAGCAGCTTCCTAGCGGGGGGAGTAGGGGATACGCAGTATTTT.

In the case of this clone: The same CDR3 can be traced to other DNA sequences in this sample. The chain combines TRBV5-1 with TRBJ2-3; 8 positions agree with TRBD1. The CDR3 is made up of 15 amino acids. V trimming: 1 base; J trimming: 3 bases; junction bases outside the gene matches: 4. The germline CDR1 and CDR2 sequences are SGHRS and YFSETQ. DNA for the CDR3: TGCGCCAGCAGCTTGCAGGGGGCTGGTACAGATACGCAGTATTTT. It yields the protein CASSLQGAGTDTQYF.

The chain uses TRBV5-1 and TRBJ2-5; 10 bases line up with TRBD1. The ends lost 5 bases at V and 5 bases at J; junction bases unmatched: 6. Per germline, CDR1 SGHRS and CDR2 YFSETQ. The CDR3 covers 14 residues. In nucleotides, the CDR3 is TGCGCCAGCAGATCCGGGACAGGGGACGAGACCCAGTACTTC. Its translation is CASRSGTGDETQYF. The variable domain in full, with the rest retrieved from reference TRBV5-1 and TRBJ2-5, is KAGVTQTPRYLIKTRGQQVTLSCSPISGHRSVSWYQQTPGQGLQFLFEYFSETQRNKGNFPGRFSGRQFSNSRSEMNVSTLELGDSALYLCASRSGTGDETQYFGPGTRLLVL.

The V and J genes are TRBV4-1 and TRBJ2-2; weak D call: TRBD1 (6 bases). The CDR3 length is 15 residues. Trimming removed 1 base from V and 5 bases from J, with 11 bases in between. Germline CDR1 is MGHRA and CDR2 is YSYEKL. The CDR3 region is CASSQGIQGTGELFF. In DNA, the CDR3 is TGCGCCAGCAGCCAAGGGATTCAGGGGACCGGGGAGCTGTTTTTT.

V is TRBV30 and J is TRBJ1-1, with 7 bases aligning to TRBD1. The CDR3 spans 14 residues. CDR1 and CDR2 from the germline V gene are GTSNPN and SVGIG (reference sequence). The trim removed 3 bases at V and 5 bases at J, leaving 9 bases unmatched. CDR3 loop: CAWRHPGGRTEAFF. CDR3 DNA: TGTGCCTGGAGACACCCAGGGGGGCGAACTGAAGCTTTCTTT.

The chain combines TRBV7-2 with TRBJ1-6, with TRBD1 matching 7 bases. Per germline, CDR1 SGHTA and CDR2 FQGNSA. The CDR3 extends over 14 amino acids. The J segment lost 9 bases and the V segment lost 0 bases, leaving 2 bases of the junction unmatched. CDR3 DNA sequence: TGTGCCAGCAGCTTAGCTCAGGGGGGTTCACCCCTCCACTTT. Protein product: CASSLAQGGSPLHF.

The CDR3 nucleotides read TGTGCCAGCAGTGCCTTCAGGGGGGGGAACACTGAAGCTTTCTTT. Translation gives CASSAFRGGNTEAFF. The chain uses TRBV25-1 and TRBJ1-1; 7 bases line up with TRBD1. Germline V gives CDR1 MGHDK, CDR2 SYGVNS. The trim removed 4 bases at V and 1 base at J, leaving 6 bases unmatched. This CDR3 is built from 15 residues.

The chain couples TRBV2 to TRBJ2-7; D possibly corresponds to TRBD1 (6 bases). The CDR3 sequence is 14 residues long. V was clipped by 0 bases and J by 3 bases, with 9 bases between them. Looked up from germline, CDR1 is SNHLY and CDR2 is FYNNEI. In nucleotides, the CDR3 is TGTGCCAGCAGTGAAGCGGGACACGTCTACGAGCAGTACTTC. This gives the protein CASSEAGHVYEQYF.

This rearrangement joins TRBV12-3 or TRBV12-4 to TRBJ2-5; either TRBD1 or TRBD2 may fit D (6 bases each). V was trimmed by 6 bases and J by 5 bases, leaving 13 bases between them. The CDR3 runs 13 residues. The CDR3 DNA is TGTGCCAGCAGACGGGGGCCAGCGGAGACCCAGTACTTC. Translation gives CASRRGPAETQYF.

V is TRBV27 and J is TRBJ2-7, with 12 bases fitting TRBD1. Germline CDR1 and CDR2: MNHEY and SMNVEV (reference sequence). This CDR3 is 15 amino acids long. The trim removed 5 bases at V and 5 bases at J, leaving 7 bases unmatched. CDR3 nucleotides: TGTGCCAGCAGTCGGGGGGACAGGGGGCGCCACGAGCAGTACTTC. As protein: CASSRGDRGRHEQYF.

The rearrangement uses TRBV6-2 or TRBV6-3 and TRBJ1-1, with 7 bases fitting TRBD1. Germline V gene sequence: CDR1 MNHEY, CDR2 SVGEGT. This CDR3 has 14 residues. The junction had 4 bases not matched to a gene; V was cut back by 5 bases and J by 1 base. In DNA form, the CDR3 reads TGTGCCAGCAGTGTGACAGGGAGGAACACTGAAGCTTTCTTT. Translating it yields CASSVTGRNTEAFF.